This paragraph reports one T cell receptor (beta chain). Its antigen is currently unknown. Generated by immunoSEQ multiplex PCR, the TCRdb table keeps only in-frame clones and is missing some. The sample gives 90,000 to 120,000 clones, 92% of which show up once; about 0.7% is in the top ten. The data belong to a study of siplizumab effects on memory and regulatory T cells. Germline V lookup: CDR1 LNHDA, CDR2 SQIVND (reference sequence). The CDR3 is made up of 15 amino acids. V gave up 7 bases and J gave up 0 bases; unmatched junction bases: 6. The study, taken as a whole, reports: With siplizumab, cumulative frequency of CD4+ memory-derived alloreactive sequences dropped significantly. With siplizumab, mappable alloreactive CD4+ clones averaged roughly 65% Treg-derived, versus over 25% in controls. A major contribution to the alloresponse seemed to be made by naive T cells, which seemed more diverse than memory cells.

This clonotype was obtained from a human donor in good health. The chain joins TRBV19 to TRBJ2-1, with 7 bases fitting TRBD2. The sample consisted of Tregs sorted from blood. CDR3 sequence reads: CASTLAGSSYNEQFF. CDR3 in DNA: TGTGCCAGTACTTTAGCGGGTAGCTCCTACAATGAGCAGTTCTTC.